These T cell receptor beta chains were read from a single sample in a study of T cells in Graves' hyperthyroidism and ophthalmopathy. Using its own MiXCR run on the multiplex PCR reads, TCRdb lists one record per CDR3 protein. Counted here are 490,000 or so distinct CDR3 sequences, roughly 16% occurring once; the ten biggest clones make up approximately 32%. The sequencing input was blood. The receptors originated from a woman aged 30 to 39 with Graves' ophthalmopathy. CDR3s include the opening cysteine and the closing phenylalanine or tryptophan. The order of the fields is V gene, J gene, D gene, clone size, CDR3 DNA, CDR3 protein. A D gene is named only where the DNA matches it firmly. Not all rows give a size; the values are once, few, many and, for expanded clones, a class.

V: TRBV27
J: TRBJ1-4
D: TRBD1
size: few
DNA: TGTGCCAGCAGTCGCCTTTCCGGGACAGGAAATGAAAAACTGTTTTTT
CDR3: CASSRLSGTGNEKLFF

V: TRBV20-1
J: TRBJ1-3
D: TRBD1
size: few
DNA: TGCAATGCAGGACAGGGGGACACCATATATTTT
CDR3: CNAGQGDTIYF

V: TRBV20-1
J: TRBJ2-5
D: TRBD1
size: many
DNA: TGCAGTGCTAGTGACGAACAGGGGGGAGAGACCCAGTACTTC
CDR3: CSASDEQGGETQYF

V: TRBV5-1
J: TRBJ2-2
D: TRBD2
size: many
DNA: TGCGCCAGCAGCTTGCCAGGGAGGGCGAACACCGGGGAGCTGTTTTTT
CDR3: CASSLPGRANTGELFF

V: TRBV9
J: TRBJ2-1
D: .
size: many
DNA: TGTGCCAGCAGCGAGGGGCCTCACCAATCCGGTGAGCAGTTCTTC
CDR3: CASSEGPHQSGEQFF

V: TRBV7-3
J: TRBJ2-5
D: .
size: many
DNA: TGTGCCAGCAGCTCGGACCGCAGGGTTGAGACCCAGTACTTC
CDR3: CASSSDRRVETQYF

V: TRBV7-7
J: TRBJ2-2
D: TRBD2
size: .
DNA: TGTGCTAGCAGCCCATCCCCAGCGGGAGGTTCCGGGGAGCTGTTTTTT
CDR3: CASSPSPAGGSGELFF

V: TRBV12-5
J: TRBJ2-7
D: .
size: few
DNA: TGTGCTAGTGGTTTCGGATACGAGCAGTACTTC
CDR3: CASGFGYEQYF

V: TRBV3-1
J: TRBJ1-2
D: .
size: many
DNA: TGTGCCAGCAGCCAAGGCCGCCAGGGTGGTGGCTACACCTTC
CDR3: CASSQGRQGGGYTF

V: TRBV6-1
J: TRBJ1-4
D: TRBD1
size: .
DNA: TGTGCCAGCAGAACCGGGACAGGGGTGGAAAAACTGTTTTTT
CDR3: CASRTGTGVEKLFF

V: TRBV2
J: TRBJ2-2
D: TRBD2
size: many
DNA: TGTGCCAGCAGTGAAGCGGCTCTAGCGGGAATGGAGCTGTTTTTT
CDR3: CASSEAALAGMELFF

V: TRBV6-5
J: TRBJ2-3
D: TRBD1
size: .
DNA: TGTGCCAGCAGTTACTTTGGGCAGGGGGCCCGAGATACGCAGTATTTT
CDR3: CASSYFGQGARDTQYF

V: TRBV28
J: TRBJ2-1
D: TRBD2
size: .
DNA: TGTGCCAGCAGGCGGGGGCGGACTAGCGACAATGAGCAGTTCTTC
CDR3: CASRRGRTSDNEQFF

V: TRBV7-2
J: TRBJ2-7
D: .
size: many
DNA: TGTGCCAGCAGCTTAGCCCGGGAGAGCTACGAGCAGTACTTC
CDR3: CASSLARESYEQYF

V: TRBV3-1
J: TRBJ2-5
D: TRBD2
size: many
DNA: TGTGCCAGCAGCGCGAGCGGGACGGGGGAGACCCAGTACTTC
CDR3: CASSASGTGETQYF

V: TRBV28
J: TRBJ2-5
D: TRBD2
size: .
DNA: TGTGCCAGCAAGGGCCAGGGAGGGCAAGAGACCCAGTACTTC
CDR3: CASKGQGGQETQYF

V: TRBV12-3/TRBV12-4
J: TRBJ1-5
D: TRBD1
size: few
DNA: TGTGCCAGCAGTTTACGACAGGGAGTTCAGCCCCAGCATTTT
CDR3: CASSLRQGVQPQHF

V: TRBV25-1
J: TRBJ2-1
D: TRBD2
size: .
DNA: TGTGCCAGCAGTCTCGGGACTAGCGGGAGGGCCAGTGAGCAGTTCTTC
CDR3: CASSLGTSGRASEQFF

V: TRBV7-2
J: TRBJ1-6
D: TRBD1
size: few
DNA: TGTGCCAGCAGCCTCGGACAGGTGGCTTCACCCCTCCACTTT
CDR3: CASSLGQVASPLHF

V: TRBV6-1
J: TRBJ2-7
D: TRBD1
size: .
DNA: TGTGCCAGCAGTTCGAAAAGACAGGGATACTCCTACGAGCAGTACTTC
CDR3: CASSSKRQGYSYEQYF

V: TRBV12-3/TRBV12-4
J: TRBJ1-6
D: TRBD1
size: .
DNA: TGTGCCAGCAGGACCGGGACAGGGGGGGATTCACCCCTCCACTTT
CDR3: CASRTGTGGDSPLHF

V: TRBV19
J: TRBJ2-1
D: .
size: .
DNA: TGTGCCAGTAGTGGGCTAGGAACCTACAATAAGCAGTTCTTC
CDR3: CASSGLGTYNKQFF

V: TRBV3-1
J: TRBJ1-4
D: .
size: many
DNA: TGTGCCAGCAGCCAAGAGGGAATTGAAAAACTGTTTTTT
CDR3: CASSQEGIEKLFF

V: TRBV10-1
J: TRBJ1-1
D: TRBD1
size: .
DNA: TGCGCCAGCACCGGGACAGCGAACACTGAAGCTTTCTTT
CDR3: CASTGTANTEAFF

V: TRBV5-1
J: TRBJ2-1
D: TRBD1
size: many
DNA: TGCGCCAGCAGCTTGATCCCCAGGGGGAATGAGCAGTTCTTC
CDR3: CASSLIPRGNEQFF

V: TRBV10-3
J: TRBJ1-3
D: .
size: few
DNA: TGTGCCATGGCCGATACCAGGGGAAGCACCATATATTTT
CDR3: CAMADTRGSTIYF

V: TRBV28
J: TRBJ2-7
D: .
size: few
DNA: TGTGCCAGCAGTTCCATCAGACCAGTATACGAGCAGTACTTC
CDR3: CASSSIRPVYEQYF

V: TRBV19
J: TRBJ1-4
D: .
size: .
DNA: TGTGCCAGTCGTGAGAAGCGTCCCCCGGGAGAAAAACTGTTTTTT
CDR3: CASREKRPPGEKLFF

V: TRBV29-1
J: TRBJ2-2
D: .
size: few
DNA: TGCAGCGTTGTAGGGGCGGGCACCGGGGAGCTGTTTTTT
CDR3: CSVVGAGTGELFF

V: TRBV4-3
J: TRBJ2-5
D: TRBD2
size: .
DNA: TGCGCCAGCAGCCAAGAAAGGGGAATCCTGACTAGCGGGAGGGGGACCCAGTACTTC
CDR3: CASSQERGILTSGRGTQYF

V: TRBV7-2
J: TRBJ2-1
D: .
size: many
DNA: TGTGCCAGCAGCTCGGGACTTCCTGCCTACAATGAGCAGTTCTTC
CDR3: CASSSGLPAYNEQFF

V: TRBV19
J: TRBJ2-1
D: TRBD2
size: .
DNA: TGTGCCAGTAGTAAAGGGACTAGCGGAGCCAATGGGCAGTTCTTC
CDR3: CASSKGTSGANGQFF

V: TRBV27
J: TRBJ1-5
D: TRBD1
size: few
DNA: TGTGCCAGCAGTTTAGTCCAGGACAGGGGTTCCAATCAGCCCCAGCATTTT
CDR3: CASSLVQDRGSNQPQHF

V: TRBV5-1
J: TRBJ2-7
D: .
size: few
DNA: TGCGCCAGCAGCTTGTCTTTCAGGAGTACTTCCTACGAGCAGTACTTC
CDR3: CASSLSFRSTSYEQYF

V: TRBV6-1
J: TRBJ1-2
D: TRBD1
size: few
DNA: TGTGCCAGCAGGAAAGCGGGACAGGGGATCGAGGGCTACACCTTC
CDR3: CASRKAGQGIEGYTF

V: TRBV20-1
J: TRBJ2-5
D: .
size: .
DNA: TGCAGTGCTAGGCTGTCCGGGCAAGAGACCCAGTACTTC
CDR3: CSARLSGQETQYF

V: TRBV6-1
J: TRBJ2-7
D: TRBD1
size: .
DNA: TGTGCCACCTCTTGGACAGGGGGCTACGAGCAGTACTTC
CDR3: CATSWTGGYEQYF

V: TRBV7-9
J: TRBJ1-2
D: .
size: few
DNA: TGTGCCAGCAGCCCGAACGGGGACTATGGCTACACCTTC
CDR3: CASSPNGDYGYTF

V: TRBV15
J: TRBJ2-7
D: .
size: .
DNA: TGTGCCACCAGCAGCGGGACTCCTTTCTCCTACGAGCAGTACTTC
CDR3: CATSSGTPFSYEQYF

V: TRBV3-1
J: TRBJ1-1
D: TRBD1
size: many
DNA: TGTGCCAGCAGCCAGGGACAGGGATTAACTGAAGCTTTCTTT
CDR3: CASSQGQGLTEAFF

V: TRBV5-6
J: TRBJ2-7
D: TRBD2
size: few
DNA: TGTGCCAGCAGCTTGGAGCGGGAGGTCTCCGAGCAGTACTTC
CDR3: CASSLEREVSEQYF

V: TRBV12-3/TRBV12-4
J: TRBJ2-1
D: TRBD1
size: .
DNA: TGTGCCAGCAGGGGACAGGCGGTTAACAATGAGCAGTTCTTC
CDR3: CASRGQAVNNEQFF

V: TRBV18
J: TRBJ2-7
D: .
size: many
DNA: TGTGCCAGCTCATCACGCCGGGACTCAGGCGCCTACGAGCAGTACTTC
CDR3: CASSSRRDSGAYEQYF

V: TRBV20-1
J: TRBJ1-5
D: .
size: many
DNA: TGCAGGGCCTCAGGGAGCAATCAGCCCCAGCATTTT
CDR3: CRASGSNQPQHF

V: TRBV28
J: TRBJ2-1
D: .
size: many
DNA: TGTGCCAGCAGCATGACTAGCTACAATGAGCAGTTCTTC
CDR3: CASSMTSYNEQFF

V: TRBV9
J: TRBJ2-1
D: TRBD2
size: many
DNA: TGTGCCAGCAGCTCAACTAGCGGGACCCACAATGAGCAGTTCTTC
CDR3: CASSSTSGTHNEQFF

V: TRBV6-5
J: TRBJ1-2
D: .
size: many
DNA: TGTGCCAGCAGTTACTCGACGTTGGGGTCTAACTATGGCTACACCTTC
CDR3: CASSYSTLGSNYGYTF

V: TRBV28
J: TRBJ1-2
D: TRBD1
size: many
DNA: TGTGCCAGCAGTTTGGGGACAGGGTTCTCTAACTATGGCTACACCTTC
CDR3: CASSLGTGFSNYGYTF